This T cell receptor beta chain comes out of a study of Ad26.COV2.S vaccination and SARS-CoV-2 variants. Notes on the study in general: Greater spike-specific TCR breadth was seen in vaccine recipients than in placebo recipients.

Germline values: CDR1 MDHEN, CDR2 SYDVKM. The CDR3 is 12 amino acids. Trimming removed 2 bases from V and 5 bases from J, with 6 bases in between. Stated treatment: 15 to 20 received Ad26.COV2.S at low or high dose, single or two shots; 5 received placebo; per-sample allocation not given. After the first vaccine or placebo injection, samples were drawn on day 63. Generated by immunoSEQ multiplex PCR, the TCRdb table keeps only in-frame clones and is missing some. The table records some 370,000 clones, about four fifths of them present only once. In regard to this clone: Its target is not known.

The sequences come from peripheral blood, collected in a trial of Ad26.COV2.S vaccine versus placebo. This receptor was identified in a person aged 18 to 65 who received the Ad26.COV2.S COVID-19 vaccine or a placebo. The chain carries TRBV28 and TRBJ1-2; D gene ambiguous. The CDR3, as DNA: TGTGCCAGCAGTTTAGAGAGGTATGGCTACACCTTC. It yields the protein CASSLERYGYTF.